What follows are 32 T cell receptor beta chains derived from one specimen sequenced in a study of T cells after yellow fever vaccination. MiXCR was run by TCRdb on the 5' RACE reads, yielding one entry per CDR3 protein. The sample has fewer than 500,000 distinct CDR3 sequences, 18% seen once. The sample consisted of PBMCs, taken before the yellow fever booster vaccination. All receptors come from a man aged 18 to 29 who received the YFV17D yellow fever vaccine.

This clonotype was seen more than once but under ten times. V is TRBV7-9 and J is TRBJ1-2; no reliable D call. CDR1 is SEHNR, CDR2 FQNEAQ, per germline (reference sequence). Trimming cost V 1 base and J 6 bases, with 6 bases left between them. The CDR3 runs to 12 residues. The CDR3 DNA sequence: TGTGCCAGCAGCTTAGTGACCAATGGCTACACCTTC. Translating it yields CASSLVTNGYTF.

This clonotype was seen more than once but under ten times. The rearrangement uses TRBV4-3 and TRBJ2-3; the D gene is possibly TRBD2 (5 bases). The CDR3 is made up of 14 amino acids. Germline V lookup: CDR1 LGHNA, CDR2 YSLEER. Between the trimmed V and J ends, which lost 0 bases and 8 bases, there was a span of 12 bases. CDR3 amino acids: CASSQEPSEVTQYF. The DNA for the CDR3 is TGCGCCAGCAGCCAAGAACCCTCGGAGGTTACGCAGTATTTT.

In its sample, this clonotype was seen a few times. The V and J genes are TRBV13 and TRBJ2-5, with D possibly matching TRBD1 (6 bases). CDR1 and CDR2 from the germline V gene are PRHDT and FYEKMQ (reference sequence). This CDR3 has 15 amino acids. With 5 bases removed from V and 2 bases from J, the gap between germline ends came to 15 bases. This CDR3 is CASSHPDGQQETQYF. CDR3 DNA: TGTGCCAGCAGCCACCCCGACGGACAGCAAGAGACCCAGTACTTC.

This clonotype was detected a few times. The V gene is TRBV12-3 or TRBV12-4, the J gene TRBJ1-1; 11 bases agree with TRBD1. The J segment lost 4 bases and the V segment lost 5 bases, leaving 9 bases of the junction unmatched. This CDR3 spans 16 amino acids. This CDR3 is CASSPESGTGGTEAFF. The CDR3 DNA reads TGTGCCAGCAGTCCAGAATCCGGGACAGGGGGCACTGAAGCTTTCTTT.

This clonotype was counted a few times. The chain couples TRBV5-1 to TRBJ2-5; D might be TRBD1 (6 bases). V gave up 6 bases and J gave up 2 bases, with 11 bases separating them. Germline CDR1 is SGHRS and CDR2 is YFSETQ. This CDR3 has 13 residues. CDR3 nucleotides: TGCGCCAGCACCTGGACAGCACAAGAGACCCAGTACTTC. As protein: CASTWTAQETQYF.

CDR3 DNA: TGCAGTGCTAGAGATAGGGGACAGAGGAACTATGGCTACACCTTC. As protein: CSARDRGQRNYGYTF. The rearrangement uses TRBV20-1 and TRBJ1-2, with 7 bases aligning to TRBD1. The CDR3 has 15 amino acids. Germline V lookup: CDR1 DFQATT, CDR2 SNEGSKA (reference sequence). With 0 bases clipped from V and 2 bases from J, the junction kept 6 bases outside the gene matches.

There are many counts of this clonotype. The chain combines TRBV4-3 with TRBJ2-2; D is undetermined. The V and J ends lost 3 bases and 0 bases respectively, with 8 bases between them. The CDR3 runs to 15 residues. Germline lookup yields CDR1 LGHNA and CDR2 YSLEER. As DNA, the CDR3 is TGCGCCAGCAGCCAGGGTCTTCCGAACACCGGGGAGCTGTTTTTT. Its translation is CASSQGLPNTGELFF.

The chain carries TRBV4-2 and TRBJ1-5; D possibly corresponds to TRBD1 (5 bases). Per germline, CDR1 LGHNA and CDR2 YNFKEQ. The CDR3 totals 16 residues. V was shortened by 1 base and J by 1 base, with 11 bases between the two germline ends. The CDR3 DNA reads TGTGCCAGCAGCCAAGGGCAGGGTTTAAGCAATCAGCCCCAGCATTTT. Its protein product is CASSQGQGLSNQPQHF.

J is TRBJ2-7 and V is TRBV6-1, with a tentative D call TRBD2 (6 bases). This CDR3 is built from 15 residues. Germline V lookup: CDR1 MNHNS, CDR2 SASEGT. V lost 6 bases, J lost 1 base, and 16 bases lay in between. CDR3: CASRTGGTSSYEQYF. The CDR3 DNA is TGTGCCAGCAGGACCGGTGGGACTTCATCCTACGAGCAGTACTTC.

In its sample, this clonotype was seen once. The V call is TRBV30, the J call TRBJ1-6; no firm D call. Germline V lookup: CDR1 GTSNPN, CDR2 SVGIG (reference sequence). Between the trimmed V and J ends, which lost 0 bases and 10 bases, there was a span of 25 bases. This CDR3 contains 18 residues. The CDR3 bases are TGTGCCTGGAGTGTATCGGGTATCGTGGCGGTCTATCACTCACCCCTCCACTTT. This encodes CAWSVSGIVAVYHSPLHF.

This clonotype was seen a handful of times. The rearrangement joins TRBV24-1 to TRBJ2-2; D remains unclear. V was pared by 0 bases and J by 8 bases, with 9 bases between. The CDR3 contains 14 residues. The V gene's germline CDR1 is KGHDR and CDR2 SFDVKD. The CDR3 here is CATSDLIRPGELFF. CDR3 coding DNA: TGTGCCACCAGTGATTTGATACGGCCAGGGGAGCTGTTTTTT.

V usage is TRBV6-5 and J usage is TRBJ2-1, with 8 bases that match TRBD2. Trimming at V came to 5 bases and at J to 9 bases, leaving 6 bases not matched to a gene. Looked up from germline, CDR1 is MNHEY and CDR2 is SVGAGI. The CDR3 totals 13 residues. The CDR3, as DNA: TGTGCCAGCAGTGCGGGGGGTCGGATTGAGCAGTTCTTC. This gives the protein CASSAGGRIEQFF.

In its sample, this clonotype was seen a few times. V is TRBV7-7 and J is TRBJ2-4; 7 positions match TRBD1. V dropped 5 bases and J dropped 3; count of bases not matched to a gene: 13. This CDR3 is 17 amino acids long. Germline loops: CDR1 SSHAT, CDR2 FNYEAQ (reference sequence). The CDR3 loop reads CASSHKPGGWGKNIQYF. In DNA, the CDR3 is TGTGCCAGCAGCCACAAGCCAGGGGGATGGGGCAAAAACATTCAGTACTTC.

This clonotype has a handful of counts. The DNA of the CDR3 is TGTGCCAGCAGCTTTACTAGCGGGGCCATATTGGAGACCCAGTACTTC. This sequence encodes CASSFTSGAILETQYF. The chain employs TRBV7-2 and TRBJ2-5; 10 nucleotides agree with TRBD2. CDR3 length equals 16 residues. In germline, CDR1 is SGHTA, CDR2 FQGNSA. J was trimmed by 5 bases and V by 3 bases; bases with no gene match: 9.

The genes are TRBV4-2 and TRBJ2-5, with 9 positions matching TRBD1. There are 15 residues in the CDR3. Trimming cost V 0 bases and J 4 bases; bases outside gene matches: 3. Germline V gene lookup returns CDR1 LGHNA and CDR2 YNFKEQ. Written as DNA, the CDR3 is TGTGCCAGCAGCCAAGAGCTACAGGGGGCAGAGACCCAGTACTTC. Amino acids: CASSQELQGAETQYF.

A single count supports this clonotype. The chain is built from TRBV9 and TRBJ2-2; 8 nucleotides match TRBD1. The CDR3 is 15 amino acids. V shed 3 bases and J 6 bases; nucleotides not matched to a gene: 7. Germline V gene lookup returns CDR1 SGDLS and CDR2 YYNGEE. The CDR3 spells CASSAGQGIPGELFF. Written as DNA, the CDR3 is TGTGCCAGCAGCGCCGGACAGGGTATCCCCGGGGAGCTGTTTTTT.

The rearrangement uses TRBV6-5 and TRBJ2-3; D ambiguous. The CDR3 length is 17 residues. The germline V gene encodes CDR1 MNHEY and CDR2 SVGAGI. Trimming took off 6 bases at V and 0 bases at J, with 19 bases between the two ends. The CDR3 reads CASSPTREDGSTDTQYF. The CDR3 nucleotides are TGTGCCAGCAGCCCCACCCGAGAGGACGGAAGCACAGATACGCAGTATTTT.

J is TRBJ2-7 and V is TRBV11-2, with D unclear. The CDR3 runs to 13 residues. V lost 4 bases to trimming and J lost 4 bases, with 11 bases between them. CDR1 is SGHAT and CDR2 is FQNNGV in the germline V gene. The DNA of the CDR3 is TGTGCCAGCAGCTCTGGAATGGGGTACGAGCAGTACTTC. It yields the protein CASSSGMGYEQYF.

This clonotype was seen more than once but under ten times. The chain combines TRBV29-1 with TRBJ1-1, with D uncertain. The germline CDR1 and CDR2 sequences are SQVTM and ANQGSEA. This CDR3 has 14 amino acids. V dropped 7 bases and J dropped 5 bases, with 20 bases sitting between them. This CDR3 reads CSGVHGVLRTEAFF. DNA for the CDR3: TGCAGCGGGGTCCATGGGGTCCTGAGGACTGAAGCTTTCTTT. The entire variable domain, with the rest obtained from reference TRBV29-1 and TRBJ1-1, is as follows: SAVISQKPSRDICQRGTSLTIQCQVDSQVTMMFWYRQQPGQSLTLIATANQGSEATYESGFVIDKFPISRPNLTFSTLTVSNMSPEDSSIYLCSGVHGVLRTEAFFGQGTRLTVV.

The chain is built from TRBV6-6 and TRBJ2-3; D perhaps matches TRBD2 (5 bases). CDR1 is MNHNY and CDR2 is SVGAGI in the germline V gene (reference sequence). Trimming took off 7 bases at V and 2 bases at J, with 19 bases between the two ends. The CDR3 is made up of 16 amino acids. The CDR3 here is CASIPTEGRDTDTQYF. The CDR3 coding sequence is TGTGCCAGCATACCAACAGAGGGAAGGGACACAGATACGCAGTATTTT.

The chain links TRBV9 to TRBJ2-3; no reliable D call. The CDR3 runs 15 residues. Trimming shortened V by 0 bases and J by 6 bases, and 14 bases separated the two germline ends. Germline V gene lookup returns CDR1 SGDLS and CDR2 YYNGEE. CDR3 nucleotide sequence: TGTGCCAGCAGCGTAGCGCCGGATCTAGGGGATACGCAGTATTTT. It specifies CASSVAPDLGDTQYF.

V is TRBV5-6 and J is TRBJ2-3; weak D call: TRBD2 (5 bases). Trimming stripped 1 base from V and 4 bases from J, with 7 bases between. Looked up from germline, CDR1 is SGHDT and CDR2 is YYEEEE. The CDR3 consists of 13 residues. The CDR3 loop reads CASSLLEADTQYF. Here the CDR3 DNA reads TGTGCCAGCAGCTTGCTGGAGGCAGATACGCAGTATTTT.

This clonotype was observed a few times. The chain has TRBV6-2 or TRBV6-3 and TRBJ2-7; unclear D gene. The CDR3 totals 13 residues. CDR1 is MNHEY, CDR2 SVGEGT, per germline. V was clipped by 2 bases and J by 3 bases, with 8 bases between them. The CDR3 spells CASSYGYNYEQYV. In nucleotides, the CDR3 is TGTGCCAGCAGTTACGGATATAACTACGAGCAGTACGTC.

This chain uses TRBV7-2 with TRBJ2-1; the match to TRBD2 covers 14 bases. The V gene's germline CDR1 is SGHTA and CDR2 FQGNSA. Trimming at V came to 3 bases and at J to 2 bases, leaving 6 bases not matched to a gene. This CDR3 has 18 residues. The CDR3 protein is CASSFPGTSGGTYNEQFF. The DNA for the CDR3 is TGTGCCAGCAGCTTCCCCGGGACTAGCGGGGGTACCTACAATGAGCAGTTCTTC.

V usage is TRBV12-3 or TRBV12-4 and J usage is TRBJ2-3; 8 bases are shared with TRBD2. This CDR3 spans 15 amino acids. With V trimmed by 5 bases and J by 4 bases, 8 bases remained unmatched. The CDR3 loop reads CASSPPGLGADTQYF. DNA of the CDR3: TGTGCCAGCAGTCCCCCGGGACTAGGGGCAGATACGCAGTATTTT.

J is TRBJ2-3 and V is TRBV5-1, with D possibly matching TRBD2 (6 bases). CDR3 length equals 17 residues. V was pared by 4 bases and J by 2 bases, with 20 bases between. Looked up from germline, CDR1 is SGHRS and CDR2 is YFSETQ. In DNA form, the CDR3 reads TGCGCCAGCAGCAGCGATGTTGAGCAGGACTACACAGATACGCAGTATTTT. Translated, it gives CASSSDVEQDYTDTQYF.

The chain has TRBV27 and TRBJ1-2; 8 bases match TRBD1. Unmatched junction bases numbered 9, after V lost 5 bases and J lost 7 bases. This CDR3 has 14 residues. Germline V gives CDR1 MNHEY, CDR2 SMNVEV (reference sequence). The chain's CDR3 is CASSGAGGPPGYTF. The CDR3 bases are TGTGCCAGCAGTGGGGCAGGGGGCCCCCCTGGCTACACCTTC.

The DNA for the CDR3 is TGTGCCAGCAGCAAACAGGGGCGCGCCTACGAGCAGTACTTC. It specifies CASSKQGRAYEQYF. This rearrangement joins TRBV12-3 or TRBV12-4 to TRBJ2-7; 7 bases agree with TRBD1. J gave up 2 bases and V 6 bases, and 7 bases lay outside the gene matches. This CDR3 contains 14 residues.

This chain links TRBV5-6 with TRBJ2-1; D is unclear. Trimming cost V 0 bases and J 7 bases, with 5 bases left between them. The CDR3 totals 12 residues. The germline V gene has CDR1 SGHDT and CDR2 YYEEEE. The CDR3 DNA reads as TGTGCCAGCAGCTTGGGGACGAATGAGCAGTTCTTC. It encodes CASSLGTNEQFF.

The V and J genes are TRBV7-2 and TRBJ1-2, with 7 bases identical to TRBD1. CDR1 is SGHTA, CDR2 FQGNSA, per germline. This CDR3 has 14 amino acids. V shed 5 bases, J shed 8 bases, and the junction held 11 bases outside the gene matches. The CDR3 DNA follows: TGTGCCAGCAGCCAAAGACAGGGTCGGTCGGGCTACACCTTC. Residues: CASSQRQGRSGYTF.

There are a few counts of this clonotype. The chain couples TRBV7-6 to TRBJ2-2; perhaps TRBD2 as D (6 bases). V lost 0 bases and J lost 3, with 11 bases in between. The V gene's germline CDR1 is SGHVS and CDR2 FNYEAQ. The CDR3 runs 16 residues. The CDR3 region has the DNA TGTGCCAGCAGCTTAGCGCAACTAGCCCACACCGGGGAGCTGTTTTTT. This gives the protein CASSLAQLAHTGELFF.

The rearrangement joins TRBV6-2 or TRBV6-3 to TRBJ2-2; 10 nucleotides agree with TRBD2. The germline V gene encodes CDR1 MNHEY and CDR2 SVGEGT. The CDR3 loop spans 16 amino acids. J lost 6 bases, V lost 6 bases, and 10 bases had no gene match. The CDR3 protein is CASSPRTSGLAGELFF. The CDR3 DNA reads TGTGCCAGCAGCCCCCGGACTAGCGGTCTGGCCGGGGAGCTGTTTTTT.